This TCR beta chain is from a study of cytomegalovirus exposure and HLA in healthy donors. The validation cohort, a group of over a hundred subjects, included the donors and was separate from the roughly 620-subject first cohort. The study's findings and limits: Cytomegalovirus status was reportedly diagnosed by the classifier with high sensitivity and specificity. Among TCR sequences, most were rare, though some public TCRs appeared in many donors.

Sequencing was performed with immunoSEQ multiplex PCR; in TCRdb, only in-frame clones are kept and a portion is missing. In the table there are about 360,000 clones, just over 85% of which are singletons. This clone was seen a single time. The target antigen is unknown. Trimming took 0 bases from V and 1 from J; bases not matched to a gene: 2. This CDR3 has 15 residues. Germline loops: CDR1 SGDLS, CDR2 YYNGEE. This chain links TRBV9 with TRBJ1-1; 8 bases line up with TRBD1. The receptor was derived from a woman aged 18-29 years in good health and CMV-seronegative. Source material: PBMCs. DNA for the CDR3: TGTGCCAGCAGCGTAGGACAGGGGCGGAACACTGAAGCTTTCTTT. Amino acid sequence: CASSVGQGRNTEAFF.